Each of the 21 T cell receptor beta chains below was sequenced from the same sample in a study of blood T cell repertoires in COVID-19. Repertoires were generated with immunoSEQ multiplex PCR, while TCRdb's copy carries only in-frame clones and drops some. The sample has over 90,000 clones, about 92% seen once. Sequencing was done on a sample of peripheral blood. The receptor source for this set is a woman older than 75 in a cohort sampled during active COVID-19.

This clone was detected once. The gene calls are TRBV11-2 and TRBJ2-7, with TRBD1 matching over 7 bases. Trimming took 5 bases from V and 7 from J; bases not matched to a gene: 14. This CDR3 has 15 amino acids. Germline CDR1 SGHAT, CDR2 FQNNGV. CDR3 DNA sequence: TGTGCCAGCAGCCGAACCTTGACAGGGACCCCTGAGCAGTACTTC. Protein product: CASSRTLTGTPEQYF.

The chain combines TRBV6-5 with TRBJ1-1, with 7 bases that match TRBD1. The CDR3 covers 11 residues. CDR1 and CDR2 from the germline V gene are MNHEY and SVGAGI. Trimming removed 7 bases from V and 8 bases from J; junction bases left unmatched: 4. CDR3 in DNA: TGTGCCAGCACCCTGACAGGGGAAGCTTTCTTT. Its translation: CASTLTGEAFF.

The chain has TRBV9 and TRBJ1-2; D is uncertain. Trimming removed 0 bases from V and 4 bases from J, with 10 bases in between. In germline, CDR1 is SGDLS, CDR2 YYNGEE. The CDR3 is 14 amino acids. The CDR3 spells CASSVAETGYGYTF. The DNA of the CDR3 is TGTGCCAGCAGCGTAGCAGAGACGGGCTATGGCTACACCTTC. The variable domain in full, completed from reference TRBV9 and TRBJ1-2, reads DSGVTQTPKHLITATGQRVTLRCSPRSGDLSVYWYQQSLDQGLQFLIQYYNGEERAKGNILERFSAQQFPDLHSELNLSSLELGDSALYFCASSVAETGYGYTFGSGTRLTVV.

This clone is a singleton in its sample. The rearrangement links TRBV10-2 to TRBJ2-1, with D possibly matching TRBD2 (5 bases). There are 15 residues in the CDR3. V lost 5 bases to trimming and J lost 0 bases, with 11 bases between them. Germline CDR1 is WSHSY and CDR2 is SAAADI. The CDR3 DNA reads TGCGCCAGCAGTTCTGTGGGGAGCTCCTACAATGAGCAGTTCTTC. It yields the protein CASSSVGSSYNEQFF.

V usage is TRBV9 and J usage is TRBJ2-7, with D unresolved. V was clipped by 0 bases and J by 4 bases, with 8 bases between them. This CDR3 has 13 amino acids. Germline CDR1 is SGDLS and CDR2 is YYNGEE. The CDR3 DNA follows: TGTGCCAGCAGCGTAGCTACCGAGTACGAGCAGTACTTC. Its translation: CASSVATEYEQYF.

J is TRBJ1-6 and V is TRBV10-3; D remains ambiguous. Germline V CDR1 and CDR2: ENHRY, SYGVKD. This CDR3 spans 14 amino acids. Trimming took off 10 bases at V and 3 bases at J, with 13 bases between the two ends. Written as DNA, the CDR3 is TGTGCCACTACCCCCAACAGCTATAATTCACCCCTCCACTTT. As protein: CATTPNSYNSPLHF.

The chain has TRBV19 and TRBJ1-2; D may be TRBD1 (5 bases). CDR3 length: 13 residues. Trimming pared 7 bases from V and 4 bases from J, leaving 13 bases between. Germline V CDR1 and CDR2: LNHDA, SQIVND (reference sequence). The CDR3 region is CASIGEVVYGYTF. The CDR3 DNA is TGTGCCAGTATAGGGGAGGTGGTCTATGGCTACACCTTC.

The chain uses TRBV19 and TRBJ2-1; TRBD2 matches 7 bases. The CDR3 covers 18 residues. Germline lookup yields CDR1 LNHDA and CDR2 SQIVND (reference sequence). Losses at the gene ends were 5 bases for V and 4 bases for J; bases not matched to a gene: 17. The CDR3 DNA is TGTGCCAGTAGTTCCGGGTGGGGTGGAGCGGGACTGTACAATGAGCAGTTCTTC. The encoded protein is CASSSGWGGAGLYNEQFF.

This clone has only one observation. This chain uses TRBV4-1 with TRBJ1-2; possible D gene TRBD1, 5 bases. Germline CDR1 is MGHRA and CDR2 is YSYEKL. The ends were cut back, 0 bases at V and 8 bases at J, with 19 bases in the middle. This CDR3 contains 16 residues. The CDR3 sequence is CASSQDRLGGAGGYTF. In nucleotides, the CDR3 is TGCGCCAGCAGCCAAGATCGGCTAGGAGGGGCAGGCGGCTACACCTTC.

CDR3 nucleotides: TGCGCCAGCAGCCTACCCCGGGGACAGGGTATTGACATTCAGTACTTC. It codes for CASSLPRGQGIDIQYF. The chain links TRBV5-1 to TRBJ2-4; 9 bases match TRBD1. The CDR3 extends over 16 amino acids. The V segment lost 4 bases and the J segment 8 bases; nucleotides outside the gene matches: 13. CDR1 and CDR2 (germline): SGHRS, YFSETQ. The variable domain in full, with the rest retrieved from reference TRBV5-1 and TRBJ2-4, is KAGVTQTPRYLIKTRGQQVTLSCSPISGHRSVSWYQQTPGQGLQFLFEYFSETQRNKGNFPGRFSGRQFSNSRSEMNVSTLELGDSALYLCASSLPRGQGIDIQYFGAGTRLSVL.

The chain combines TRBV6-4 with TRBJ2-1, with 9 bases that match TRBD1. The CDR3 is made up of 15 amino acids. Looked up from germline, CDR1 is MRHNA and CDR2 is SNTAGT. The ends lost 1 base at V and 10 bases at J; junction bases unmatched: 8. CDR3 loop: CASSDFTGGGGEQFF. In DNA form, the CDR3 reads TGTGCCAGCAGTGACTTTACAGGGGGCGGCGGGGAGCAGTTCTTC.

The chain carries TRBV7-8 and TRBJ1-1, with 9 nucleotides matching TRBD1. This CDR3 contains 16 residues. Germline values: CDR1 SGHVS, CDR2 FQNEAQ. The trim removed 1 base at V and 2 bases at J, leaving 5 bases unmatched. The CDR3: CASSLVDRGVNTEAFF. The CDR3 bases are TGTGCCAGCAGCTTAGTCGACAGGGGGGTAAACACTGAAGCTTTCTTT. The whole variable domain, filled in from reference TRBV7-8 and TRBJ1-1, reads GAGVSQSPRYKVAKRGQDVALRCDPISGHVSLFWYQQALGQGPEFLTYFQNEAQLDKSGLPSDRFFAERPEGSVSTLKIQRTQQEDSAVYLCASSLVDRGVNTEAFFGQGTRLTVV.

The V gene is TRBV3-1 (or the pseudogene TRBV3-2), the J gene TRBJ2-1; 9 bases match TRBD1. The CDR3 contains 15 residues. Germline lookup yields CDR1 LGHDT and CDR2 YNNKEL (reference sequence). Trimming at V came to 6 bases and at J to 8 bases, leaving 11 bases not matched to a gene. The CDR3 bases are TGTGCCAGCAGACCGCCCGGGACAGGGAGCGATGAGCAGTTCTTC. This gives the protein CASRPPGTGSDEQFF.

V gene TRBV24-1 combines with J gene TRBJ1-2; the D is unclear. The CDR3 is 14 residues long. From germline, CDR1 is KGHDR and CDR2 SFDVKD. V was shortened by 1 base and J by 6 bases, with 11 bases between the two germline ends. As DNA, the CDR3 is TGTGCCACCAGTGATTTTTCCGGGGTGAATGGCTACACCTTC. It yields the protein CATSDFSGVNGYTF.

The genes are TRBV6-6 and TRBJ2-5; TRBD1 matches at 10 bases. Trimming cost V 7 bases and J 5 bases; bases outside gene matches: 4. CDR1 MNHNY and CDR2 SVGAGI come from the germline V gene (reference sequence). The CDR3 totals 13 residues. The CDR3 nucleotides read TGTGCCAGCACCAGGGACAGGGGCGAGACCCAGTACTTC. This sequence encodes CASTRDRGETQYF.

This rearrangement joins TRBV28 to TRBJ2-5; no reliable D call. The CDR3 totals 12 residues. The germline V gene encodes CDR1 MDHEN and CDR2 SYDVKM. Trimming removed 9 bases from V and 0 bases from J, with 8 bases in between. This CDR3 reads CASRVHQETQYF. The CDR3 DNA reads TGTGCCAGTCGGGTGCACCAAGAGACCCAGTACTTC.

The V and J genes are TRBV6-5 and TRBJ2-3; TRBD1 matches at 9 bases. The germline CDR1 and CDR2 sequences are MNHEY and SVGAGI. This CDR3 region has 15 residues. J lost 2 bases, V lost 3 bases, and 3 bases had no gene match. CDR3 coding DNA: TGTGCCAGCAGTTATACAGGGGGCGCCACAGATACGCAGTATTTT. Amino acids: CASSYTGGATDTQYF.

The CDR3 protein is CAISGTSNEQFF. CDR3 DNA sequence: TGTGCCATCAGTGGGACTAGCAATGAGCAGTTCTTC. The chain recombines TRBV10-3 with TRBJ2-1; 7 positions match TRBD2. The CDR3 sequence is 12 residues long. The J segment lost 6 bases and the V segment lost 4 bases, leaving 0 bases of the junction unmatched. Germline V gene lookup returns CDR1 ENHRY and CDR2 SYGVKD.

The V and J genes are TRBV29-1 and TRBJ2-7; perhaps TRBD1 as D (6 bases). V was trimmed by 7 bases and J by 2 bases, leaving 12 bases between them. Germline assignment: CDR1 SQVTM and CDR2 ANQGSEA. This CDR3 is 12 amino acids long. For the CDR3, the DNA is TGCAGCGCCAACGGACAGACCTACGAGCAGTACTTC. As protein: CSANGQTYEQYF.

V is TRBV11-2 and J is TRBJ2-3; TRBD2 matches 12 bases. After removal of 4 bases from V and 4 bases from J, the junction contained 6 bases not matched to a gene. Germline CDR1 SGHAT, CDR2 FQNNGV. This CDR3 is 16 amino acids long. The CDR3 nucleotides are TGTGCCAGCAGCTGGACTAGCGGGATACAAGCAGATACGCAGTATTTT. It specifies CASSWTSGIQADTQYF.

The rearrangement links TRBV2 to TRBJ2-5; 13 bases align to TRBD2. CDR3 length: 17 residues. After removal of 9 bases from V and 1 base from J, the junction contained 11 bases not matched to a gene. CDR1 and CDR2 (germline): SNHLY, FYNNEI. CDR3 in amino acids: CASDTSGRASVQETQYF. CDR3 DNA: TGTGCCAGTGATACTAGCGGGAGGGCCTCGGTCCAAGAGACCCAGTACTTC.